These 12 T cell receptor beta chains came from one sample sequenced in a study of blood T cell repertoires in COVID-19. The protocol was immunoSEQ multiplex PCR, while the TCRdb copy is restricted to in-frame clones and leaves out a portion. Here the sample spans 300,000 to 350,000 clones, over 75% being singletons. The sample consisted of PBMCs or T cells enriched from blood (not recorded which). Receptors originate from a man aged 25-45 years who had recovered from COVID-19.

This chain connects TRBV19 to TRBJ1-4; D might be TRBD1 (5 bases). Germline CDR1 reads LNHDA; CDR2 reads SQIVND (reference sequence). Deletions cut 2 bases from V and 0 bases from J, with 19 bases between. This CDR3 has 19 residues. In nucleotides, the CDR3 is TGTGCCAGTAGTATACCCGCGGGACCGCGAGTTGCAACTAATGAAAAACTGTTTTTT. It is translated as CASSIPAGPRVATNEKLFF.

The genes are TRBV7-2 and TRBJ2-5; TRBD2 might be the D (5 bases). From germline, CDR1 is SGHTA and CDR2 FQGNSA. This CDR3 contains 13 residues. V gave up 1 base and J gave up 5 bases, with 8 bases separating them. The CDR3 protein is CASSLVWEETQYF. The CDR3 DNA reads as TGTGCCAGCAGCTTAGTATGGGAGGAGACCCAGTACTTC.

The chain recombines TRBV2 with TRBJ2-5; D is unclear. The germline V gene encodes CDR1 SNHLY and CDR2 FYNNEI. The CDR3 has 13 amino acids. The V end lost 4 bases, the J end lost 1 base, and 7 bases lay between the germline ends. CDR3 sequence: CASSAYSQETQYF. The CDR3 DNA is TGTGCCAGCAGTGCGTACAGCCAAGAGACCCAGTACTTC.

The chain employs TRBV14 and TRBJ2-7; D possibly corresponds to TRBD2 (5 bases). Germline V lookup: CDR1 SGHDN, CDR2 FVKESK. Trimming pared 5 bases from V and 4 bases from J, leaving 18 bases between. The CDR3 is made up of 15 amino acids. The CDR3 DNA reads TGTGCCAGCAGCAAATCGGTCGGGGTCAGGTACGAGCAGTACTTC. Protein product: CASSKSVGVRYEQYF.

The chain is built from TRBV7-3 and TRBJ2-7; 12 nucleotides match TRBD2. CDR3 length: 14 residues. Looked up from germline, CDR1 is SGHTA and CDR2 is FQGTGA. V lost 5 bases to trimming and J lost 5 bases; unmatched junction nucleotides: 4. CDR3 sequence: CASSRLAGVNEQYF. The CDR3 nucleotides read TGTGCCAGCAGCAGACTAGCGGGGGTTAACGAGCAGTACTTC.

There are a few counts of this clone. The chain couples TRBV7-2 to TRBJ2-7; TRBD1 matches 9 bases. The CDR3 has 14 residues. Germline CDR1 is SGHTA and CDR2 is FQGNSA. V shed 1 base and J 5 bases; nucleotides not matched to a gene: 3. CDR3 loop: CASSLDRGRNEQYF. The CDR3 coding sequence is TGTGCCAGCAGCTTAGACAGGGGGCGGAACGAGCAGTACTTC.

The rearrangement links TRBV6-5 to TRBJ1-3; 7 bases match TRBD1. The germline gives CDR1 MNHEY, CDR2 SVGAGI. J gave up 1 base and V 2 bases, and 2 bases lay outside the gene matches. This CDR3 is 15 amino acids long. Here the CDR3 reads CASSYKGASGNTIYF. CDR3 DNA sequence: TGTGCCAGCAGTTACAAGGGGGCGTCTGGAAACACCATATATTTT.

This clone has just a few counts. This chain connects TRBV3-1 (or the pseudogene TRBV3-2) to TRBJ1-2; TRBD1 matches 7 bases. The germline gives CDR1 LGHDT, CDR2 YNNKEL (reference sequence). The length of the CDR3 is 16 residues. The ends lost 4 bases at V and 7 bases at J; junction bases unmatched: 15. The CDR3 nucleotides are TGTGCCAGCAGCCCAGCGGCAGGGGGAGAAGGTGGTGGCTACACCTTC. Encoded protein: CASSPAAGGEGGGYTF.

The V call is TRBV9, the J call TRBJ2-1, with TRBD2 matching over 8 bases. The CDR3 runs to 15 residues. Germline CDR1 reads SGDLS; CDR2 reads YYNGEE. The V and J ends lost 2 bases and 6 bases, in that order; junction bases with no gene match: 7. CDR3 loop: CASSVTRGGPNEQFF. For the CDR3, the DNA is TGTGCCAGCAGCGTGACCCGGGGGGGGCCCAATGAGCAGTTCTTC.

CDR3 protein: CASSPLPPGQGINIQYF. Written as DNA, the CDR3 is TGTGCCAGCTCACCACTACCTCCGGGACAGGGTATAAACATTCAGTACTTC. V is TRBV18 and J is TRBJ2-4; 9 bases are shared with TRBD1. The CDR3 length is 17 residues. Per the germline V gene, CDR1 is KGHSH and CDR2 is LQKENI. V lost 1 base to trimming and J lost 6 bases; unmatched junction nucleotides: 10.

V and J are TRBV10-3 and TRBJ1-5; D is unclear. Germline loops: CDR1 ENHRY, CDR2 SYGVKD. The V end was cut by 0 bases, the J end by 0 bases, with 6 bases between. The CDR3 totals 15 residues. The CDR3 sequence is CAISESRGSNQPQHF. In DNA form, the CDR3 reads TGTGCCATCAGTGAGTCGCGGGGTAGCAATCAGCCCCAGCATTTT.

This chain connects TRBV5-1 to TRBJ1-6; tentatively, D is TRBD1 (5 bases). This CDR3 spans 13 amino acids. In germline, CDR1 is SGHRS, CDR2 YFSETQ. V lost 4 bases, J lost 10 bases, and 12 bases lay in between. The CDR3 here is CASSPRGLSPLHF. The CDR3 region has the DNA TGCGCCAGCAGCCCAAGGGGACTCTCACCCCTCCACTTT. The variable domain in full, completed from reference TRBV5-1 and TRBJ1-6, reads KAGVTQTPRYLIKTRGQQVTLSCSPISGHRSVSWYQQTPGQGLQFLFEYFSETQRNKGNFPGRFSGRQFSNSRSEMNVSTLELGDSALYLCASSPRGLSPLHFGNGTRLTVT.